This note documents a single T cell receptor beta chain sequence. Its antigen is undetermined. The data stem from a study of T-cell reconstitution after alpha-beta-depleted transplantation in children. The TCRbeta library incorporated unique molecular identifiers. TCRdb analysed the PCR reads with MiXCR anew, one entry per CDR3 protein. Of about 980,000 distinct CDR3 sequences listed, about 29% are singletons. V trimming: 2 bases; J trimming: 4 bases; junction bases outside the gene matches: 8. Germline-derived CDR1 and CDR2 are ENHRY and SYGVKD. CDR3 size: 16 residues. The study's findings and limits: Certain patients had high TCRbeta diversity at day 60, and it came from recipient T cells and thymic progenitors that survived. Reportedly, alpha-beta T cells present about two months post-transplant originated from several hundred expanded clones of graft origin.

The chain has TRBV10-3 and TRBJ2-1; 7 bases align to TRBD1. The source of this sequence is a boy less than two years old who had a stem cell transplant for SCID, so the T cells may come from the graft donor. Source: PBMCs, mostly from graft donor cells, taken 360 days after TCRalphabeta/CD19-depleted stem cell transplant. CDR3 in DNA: TGTGCCATCAGTGAGACGGGCAGGGGGAAGTACAATGAGCAGTTCTTC. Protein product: CAISETGRGKYNEQFF.